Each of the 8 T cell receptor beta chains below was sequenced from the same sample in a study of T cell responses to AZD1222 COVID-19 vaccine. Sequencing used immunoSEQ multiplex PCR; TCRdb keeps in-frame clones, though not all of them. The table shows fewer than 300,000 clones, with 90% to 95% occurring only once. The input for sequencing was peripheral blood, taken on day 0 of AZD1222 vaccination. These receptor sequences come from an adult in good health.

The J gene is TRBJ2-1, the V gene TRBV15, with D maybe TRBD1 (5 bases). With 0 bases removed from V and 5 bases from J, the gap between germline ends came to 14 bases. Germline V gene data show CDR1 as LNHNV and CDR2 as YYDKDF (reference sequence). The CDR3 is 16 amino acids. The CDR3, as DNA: TGTGCCACCAGCAGAGATCGTGGCAGGGCCGACAATGAGCAGTTCTTC. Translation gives CATSRDRGRADNEQFF.

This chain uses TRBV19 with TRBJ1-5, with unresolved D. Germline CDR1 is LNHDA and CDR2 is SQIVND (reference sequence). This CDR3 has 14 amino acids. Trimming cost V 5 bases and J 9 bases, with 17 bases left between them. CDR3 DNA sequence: TGTGCCAGTAGTTTGGCTGTCGGACCGTGGCCCCAGCATTTT. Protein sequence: CASSLAVGPWPQHF.

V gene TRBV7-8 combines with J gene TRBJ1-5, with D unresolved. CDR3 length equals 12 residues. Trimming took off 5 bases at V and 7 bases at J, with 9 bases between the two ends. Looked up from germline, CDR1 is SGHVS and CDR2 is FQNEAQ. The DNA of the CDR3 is TGTGCCAGCAGCCCCCGAGGACAGCCCCAGCATTTT. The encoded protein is CASSPRGQPQHF. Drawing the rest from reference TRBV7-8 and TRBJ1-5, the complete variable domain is GAGVSQSPRYKVAKRGQDVALRCDPISGHVSLFWYQQALGQGPEFLTYFQNEAQLDKSGLPSDRFFAERPEGSVSTLKIQRTQQEDSAVYLCASSPRGQPQHFGDGTRLSIL.

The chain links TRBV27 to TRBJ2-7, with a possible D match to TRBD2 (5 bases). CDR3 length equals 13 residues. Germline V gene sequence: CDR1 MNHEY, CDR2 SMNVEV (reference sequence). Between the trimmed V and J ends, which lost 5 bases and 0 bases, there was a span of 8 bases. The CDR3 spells CASSADSSYEQYF. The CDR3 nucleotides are TGTGCCAGCAGTGCGGACTCCTCCTACGAGCAGTACTTC.

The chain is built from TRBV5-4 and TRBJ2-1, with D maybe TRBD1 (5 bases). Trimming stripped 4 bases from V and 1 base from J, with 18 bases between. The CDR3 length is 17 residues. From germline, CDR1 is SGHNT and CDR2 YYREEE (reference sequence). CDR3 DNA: TGTGCCAGCAGCCCCAGGGCAACAGCTTTATCCTACAATGAGCAGTTCTTC. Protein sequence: CASSPRATALSYNEQFF.

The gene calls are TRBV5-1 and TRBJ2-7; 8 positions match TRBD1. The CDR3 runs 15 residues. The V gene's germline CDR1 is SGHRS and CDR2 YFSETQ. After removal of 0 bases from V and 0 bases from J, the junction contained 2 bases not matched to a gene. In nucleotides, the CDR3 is TGCGCCAGCAGCTTGGGACAGGGGAACTCCTACGAGCAGTACTTC. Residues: CASSLGQGNSYEQYF.

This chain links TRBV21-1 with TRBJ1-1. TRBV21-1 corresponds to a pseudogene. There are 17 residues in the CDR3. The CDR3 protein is CASSPRREGAVRTEAFF. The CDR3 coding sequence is TGTGCCAGCAGCCCCCGGCGGGAGGGGGCGGTTCGTACTGAAGCTTTCTTT.

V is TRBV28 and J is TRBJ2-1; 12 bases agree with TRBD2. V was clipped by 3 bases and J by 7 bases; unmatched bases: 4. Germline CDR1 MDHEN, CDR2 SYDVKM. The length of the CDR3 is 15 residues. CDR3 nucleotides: TGTGCCAGCAGTTTGGGACTAGCGGGTGGTAATGAGCAGTTCTTC. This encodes CASSLGLAGGNEQFF. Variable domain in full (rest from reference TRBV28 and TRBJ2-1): DVKVTQSSRYLVKRTGEKVFLECVQDMDHENMFWYRQDPGLGLRLIYFSYDVKMKEKGDIPEGYSVSREKKERFSLILESASTNQTSMYLCASSLGLAGGNEQFFGPGTRLTVL.